The subject of this entry is one T cell receptor beta chain. Its antigen is still unknown. The sample originates from a study of fetal regulatory T cell absence and autoimmunity. Notes on the study in general: Oligoclonal TCR enrichment in pancreas over cord blood reached over 100-fold for some clones.

Profiling relied on immunoSEQ multiplex PCR, and the TCRdb table lists in-frame clones only, not all of them. The table records about 46,000 clones, roughly 80% of them present only once. The clonotype was recovered from a newborn boy with IPEX syndrome. Sequencing was carried out using cord blood.

The CDR3 region is CASSNRAYGYTF. In DNA, the CDR3 is TGTGCCAGCAGCAACCGGGCCTATGGCTACACCTTC. The chain uses TRBV9 and TRBJ1-2, with D uncertain. V shed 4 bases and J shed 4 bases, with 8 bases lying between them. This CDR3 comprises 12 residues. The germline CDR1 and CDR2 sequences are SGDLS and YYNGEE. Drawing the rest from reference TRBV9 and TRBJ1-2, the complete variable domain is DSGVTQTPKHLITATGQRVTLRCSPRSGDLSVYWYQQSLDQGLQFLIQYYNGEERAKGNILERFSAQQFPDLHSELNLSSLELGDSALYFCASSNRAYGYTFGSGTRLTVV.